These 7 T cell receptor beta chains were sequenced from one sample in a study of cytotoxic CD8 clonotypes in ibrutinib-treated CLL. Libraries were prepared by immunoSEQ multiplex PCR; TCRdb keeps only in-frame clonotypes and omits some of them. Here the sample spans approximately 70,000 clones, approximately 90% being singletons. The sequencing here drew on PBMCs, taken after 12 months of ibrutinib treatment. These receptors originate from a human donor with chronic lymphocytic leukemia.

This rearrangement joins TRBV2 to TRBJ2-1; D not certain. The CDR3 length is 16 residues. Between the trimmed V and J ends, which lost 6 bases and 5 bases, there was a span of 20 bases. Germline V gene sequence: CDR1 SNHLY, CDR2 FYNNEI. Here the CDR3 DNA reads TGTGCCAGCAGGGAATCGCTGGGGTCGCTTCACAATGAGCAGTTCTTC. Its translation: CASRESLGSLHNEQFF.

This chain uses TRBV9 with TRBJ2-1; TRBD2 matches 8 bases. The CDR3 contains 17 residues. CDR1 is SGDLS, CDR2 YYNGEE, per germline. V trimming: 0 bases; J trimming: 1 base; junction bases outside the gene matches: 6. This CDR3 reads CASSVANGRGSYNEQFF. The DNA of the CDR3 is TGTGCCAGCAGCGTAGCTAACGGGAGGGGATCCTACAATGAGCAGTTCTTC.

The chain couples TRBV7-9 to TRBJ2-3; the match to TRBD2 covers 8 bases. V shed 3 bases, J shed 6 bases, and the junction held 5 bases outside the gene matches. This CDR3 is 14 amino acids long. Germline CDR1 reads SEHNR; CDR2 reads FQNEAQ (reference sequence). Here the CDR3 reads CASSLAAGADTQYF. CDR3 in DNA: TGTGCCAGCAGCTTGGCAGCGGGAGCGGATACGCAGTATTTT.

This clone was detected only once. The V and J genes are TRBV9 and TRBJ2-1; 11 bases align to TRBD2. Germline V gene data show CDR1 as SGDLS and CDR2 as YYNGEE. This CDR3 has 15 amino acids. J was trimmed by 6 bases and V by 3 bases; bases with no gene match: 5. The CDR3 DNA reads TGTGCCAGCAGCGCGATAGCGGGAGGGAGCAATGAGCAGTTCTTC. Translation gives CASSAIAGGSNEQFF.

The V gene is TRBV28, the J gene TRBJ1-2, with D perhaps TRBD1 (6 bases). CDR1 MDHEN and CDR2 SYDVKM come from the germline V gene. V was cut by 1 base and J by 5 bases, with 14 bases left in between. The CDR3 is 15 amino acids. The CDR3 loop is CASSLSPGAGYGYTF. Written as DNA, the CDR3 is TGTGCCAGCAGTTTATCCCCAGGGGCTGGTTATGGCTACACCTTC.

V and J are TRBV19 and TRBJ2-7; no reliable D call. Germline V lookup: CDR1 LNHDA, CDR2 SQIVND (reference sequence). The CDR3 has 15 amino acids. V dropped 5 bases and J dropped 5 bases, with 19 bases sitting between them. The chain's CDR3 is CASSVGLSNGDEQYF. As DNA, the CDR3 is TGTGCCAGTAGTGTGGGCCTCTCTAACGGAGACGAGCAGTACTTC.

This clone was detected once. The CDR3: CASSFEQRLTGNGYTF. In DNA, the CDR3 is TGTGCCAGCAGCTTCGAACAACGGCTAACAGGGAATGGCTACACCTTC. This chain joins TRBV11-2 and TRBJ1-2; tentative D call: TRBD1 (6 bases). The CDR3 has 16 residues. The V gene lost 3 bases and the J gene lost 6 bases, with 20 bases spanning the gap. Germline V gene data show CDR1 as SGHAT and CDR2 as FQNNGV.